The clone carrying this T cell receptor (beta chain) appeared a few times. Isolated RNA was reverse transcribed in full, so expressed TCRB transcripts were sequenced. Only in-frame clones appear in the TCRdb table, and some are missing; sequencing was by immunoSEQ multiplex PCR. Of roughly 610,000 clones in the sample, roughly a sixth were seen once. The data were taken from a study of beta chain features in type 1 diabetes. The CDR3 length is 11 residues. Germline values: CDR1 MDHEN, CDR2 SYDVKM. Trimming removed 5 bases from V and 4 bases from J, with 2 bases in between. The receptor was derived from a man in his late teens or twenties in good health. This chain links TRBV28 with TRBJ1-4; D is ambiguous. What was sequenced was naive CD4+ T cells from blood. The CDR3 DNA follows: TGTGCCAGCAGTCATAATGAAAAACTGTTTTTT. Amino acid sequence: CASSHNEKLFF.